This T cell receptor beta chain was sequenced for a study of Graves' ophthalmopathy and Graves' hyperthyroidism. Study results and caveats: Detected in blood as well were most expanded thyroid clonotypes with frequency above 0.001.

Amplifying from RNA transcripts, the study obtained TCR beta CDR3 regions. The authors performed first-round RT-PCR with HTBI primers and then a second-round multiplex PCR. TCRdb reprocessed the multiplex PCR reads via MiXCR and lists one record per CDR3 protein. This table has 340,000 or so distinct CDR3 sequences, 17% appearing once. Every ophthalmopathy donor presented moderate-to-severe activity, CAS ≥3, NOSPECS ≥4 and duration under 3 months. Other autoimmune diseases, uncontrolled infections, pregnancy and lactation each led to patient exclusion. Orbital computed tomography, together with clinical symptoms, serum thyroxine, TRAb and thyroid ultrasound, was used for diagnosis. This clonotype was picked up many times. Antigen specificity is unknown. The origin of this receptor is an adult man with Graves' ophthalmopathy. Sequencing used peripheral blood.

CDR3 DNA: TGTGCCAGCAGTTACTCGTGGCCTGGAAACACCATATATTTT. This sequence encodes CASSYSWPGNTIYF. V gene TRBV6-5 combines with J gene TRBJ1-3; D call uncertain. V was clipped by 0 bases and J by 2 bases, with 5 bases between them. The CDR3 has 14 amino acids. Germline CDR1 is MNHEY and CDR2 is SVGAGI.